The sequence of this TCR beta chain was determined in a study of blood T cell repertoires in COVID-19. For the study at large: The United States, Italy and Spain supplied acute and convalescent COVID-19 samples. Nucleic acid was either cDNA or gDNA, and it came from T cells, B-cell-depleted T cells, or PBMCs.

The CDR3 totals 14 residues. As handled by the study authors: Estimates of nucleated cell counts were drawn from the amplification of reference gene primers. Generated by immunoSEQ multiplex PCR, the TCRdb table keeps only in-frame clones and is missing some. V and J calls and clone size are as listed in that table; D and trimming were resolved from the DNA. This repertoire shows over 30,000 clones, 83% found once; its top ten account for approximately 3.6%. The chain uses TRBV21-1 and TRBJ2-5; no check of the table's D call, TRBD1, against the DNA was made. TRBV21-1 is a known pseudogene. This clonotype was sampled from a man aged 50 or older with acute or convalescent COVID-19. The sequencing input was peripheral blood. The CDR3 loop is CARGTGGFQETQYF. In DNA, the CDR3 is TGTGCCAGGGGGACAGGCGGGTTTCAAGAGACCCAGTACTTC.